The 3 T cell receptor beta chains presented below share a single source sample, sequenced in a study of T cell responses to AZD1222 COVID-19 vaccine. Profiled with immunoSEQ multiplex PCR; TCRdb holds only in-frame clones, not every one. Here the sample spans approximately 150,000 clones, roughly 92% being singletons. The sample here was peripheral blood, taken on day 0 of AZD1222 vaccination. The receptors here all came from an adult in good health.

The chain uses TRBV7-2 and TRBJ2-1; perhaps TRBD2 as D (6 bases). Germline values: CDR1 SGHTA, CDR2 FQGNSA. The CDR3 is made up of 14 amino acids. With 5 bases removed from V and 0 bases from J, the gap between germline ends came to 8 bases. The CDR3 sequence is CASSPGSSYNEQFF. For the CDR3, the DNA is TGTGCCAGCAGCCCCGGGAGCTCCTACAATGAGCAGTTCTTC. Using reference TRBV7-2 and TRBJ2-1 for the parts outside the CDR3, the full variable domain is GAGVSQSPSNKVTEKGKDVELRCDPISGHTALYWYRQSLGQGLEFLIYFQGNSAPDKSGLPSDRFSAERTGGSVSTLTIQRTQQEDSAVYLCASSPGSSYNEQFFGPGTRLTVL.

This clone was observed a few times. V is TRBV7-2 and J is TRBJ1-5; D ambiguous. Germline V lookup: CDR1 SGHTA, CDR2 FQGNSA. The CDR3 is 13 amino acids. V was trimmed by 3 bases and J by 6 bases, leaving 9 bases between them. The chain's CDR3 is CASSFHASQPQHF. CDR3 nucleotides: TGTGCCAGCAGCTTTCACGCGAGTCAGCCCCAGCATTTT.

V is TRBV4-1 and J is TRBJ1-3; D is perhaps TRBD1 (5 bases). The CDR3 runs to 17 residues. The germline V and J ends were trimmed by 3 bases and 2 bases, with 17 bases remaining between them. CDR1 MGHRA and CDR2 YSYEKL come from the germline V gene. The CDR3 region is CASSQHGARVAGNTIYF. The DNA of the CDR3 is TGCGCCAGCAGCCAGCACGGGGCCAGGGTCGCTGGAAACACCATATATTTT.